The 20 T cell receptor delta chains below come from one sample, sequenced in a study of Vδ1+ human thymocytes. No antigens are known for them. The template was reverse-transcribed extracted RNA. Multiplex PCR used pooled V-gene forward primers and a constant-region reverse primer to amplify CDR3s. TCRdb fed the multiplex PCR reads into CATT to redo clone calling. This sample has some 23,000 delta-chain clones, with approximately 30% found just once. Findings and limits, study-wide: Thymic TRG and TRD repertoires appeared highly polyclonal, with Gaussian CDR3 length distributions.

The sample taken for sequencing was Vdelta1+ gamma-delta thymocytes from the thymus. Subset of the sample: FACS-sorted CD3+ TCRalphabeta- TCRVdelta1+ TCRVdelta2- thymocytes. The receptors derive from a boy younger than two who had congenital heart surgery.

The genes are TRDV1 and TRDJ1, with 9 nucleotides matching TRDD3. Trimming took 5 bases from V and 0 from J; bases not matched to a gene: 25. CDR3 size: 22 residues. Germline V gene data show CDR1 as TSWWSYY and CDR2 as QGS. The CDR3 DNA is TGTGCTCTTGGGAACCGAGGCCTTCTGGGGTTCTGGGGGATCGCGTACACCGATAAACTCATCTTT. Its translation: CALGNRGLLGFWGIAYTDKLIF.

Concerning this clone itself: Being one base from a much bigger clone, this may be a read error. V is TRDV1 and J is TRDJ1; the D is unclear. The CDR3 contains 16 residues. The ends were cut back, 1 base at V and 3 bases at J, with 15 bases in the middle. CDR1 is TSWWSYY, CDR2 QGS, per germline. The chain's CDR3 is CALGEPAHSNPDKLIF. The CDR3 DNA follows: TGTGCTCTTGGGGAACCCGCCCACAGTAACCCCGATAAACTCATCTTT.

This clone was found a few times. This may be a read error, as it is one base from a much larger clone. V usage is TRDV2 and J usage is TRDJ3; 10 bases map to TRDD3. This CDR3 spans 20 amino acids. Germline CDR1 GEAIGNYY, CDR2 EKD. The CDR3 is CACATLLGDASSWDTRQMFF. CDR3 sequence (DNA): TGTGCCTGTGCCACCCTACTGGGGGATGCGAGCTCCTGGGACACCCGACAGATGTTTTTC.

This clone was seen only a few times. The chain employs TRDV1 and TRDJ1, with D tentatively TRDD3 (6 bases). Trimming removed 3 bases from V and 0 bases from J, with 17 bases in between. CDR3 length equals 17 residues. Looked up from germline, CDR1 is TSWWSYY and CDR2 is QGS. The CDR3: CALGEPWGISYTDKLIF. The CDR3 DNA is TGTGCTCTTGGGGAGCCCTGGGGCATATCGTACACCGATAAACTCATCTTT.

This clone was recorded a few times. A read error may explain this, as a much larger clone is one base away. The chain is built from TRDV2 and TRDJ2; 12 positions match TRDD3. CDR3 length: 17 amino acids. The germline CDR1 and CDR2 sequences are GEAIGNYY and EKD. CDR3 sequence: CACGTVLGDTLTAQLFF. CDR3 in DNA: TGTGCCTGTGGCACCGTACTGGGGGATACATTGACAGCACAACTCTTCTTT.

The chain joins TRDV1 to TRDJ1; 8 bases are shared with TRDD3. The J segment lost 8 bases and the V segment lost 5 bases, leaving 10 bases of the junction unmatched. CDR1 is TSWWSYY, CDR2 QGS, per germline. This CDR3 spans 14 amino acids. CDR3 residues: CALGSLGGYLKLIF. The CDR3 DNA is TGTGCTCTTGGGTCCCTCGGGGGATATCTAAAACTCATCTTT.

The chain links TRDV1 to TRDJ1; 7 bases map to TRDD3. This CDR3 contains 20 residues. The junction had 30 bases not matched to a gene; V was cut back by 6 bases and J by 8 bases. Germline-derived CDR1 and CDR2 are TSWWSYY and QGS. This CDR3 is CALGLPIPSPWGPGGRKLIF. The CDR3 DNA reads TGTGCTCTTGGCCTCCCTATTCCGAGCCCCTGGGGGCCCGGGGGGCGGAAACTCATCTTT.

This clone was seen only a few times. This rearrangement joins TRDV1 to TRDJ1; D gene uncertain. Trimming removed 0 bases from V and 3 bases from J, with 8 bases in between. The length of the CDR3 is 14 residues. Germline V gene sequence: CDR1 TSWWSYY, CDR2 QGS. CDR3 loop: CALGELGRADKLIF. The CDR3, as DNA: TGTGCTCTTGGGGAACTCGGAAGGGCCGATAAACTCATCTTT.

Worth noting for this clone: This may be a read error: a much more frequent sequence differs by one nucleotide. This chain links TRDV1 with TRDJ1, with D perhaps matching TRDD3 (5 bases). This CDR3 has 15 amino acids. Germline CDR1 and CDR2: TSWWSYY and QGS. As DNA, the CDR3 is TGTGCTGTTGGGGAGGCCCGGACGTACACCGATAAACTCATCTTT. Residues: CAVGEARTYTDKLIF.

The sample holds one count of this clone. This specimen includes other DNA sequences encoding the same CDR3. This sequence joins TRDV1 and TRDJ1; D tentatively fits TRDD2 or TRDD3 (5 bases each). This CDR3 region has 20 residues. Germline V CDR1 and CDR2: TSWWSYY, QGS. Trimming cost V 1 base and J 0 bases, with 24 bases left between them. CDR3 region: CALGEPSGGDALVYTDKLIF. CDR3 DNA: TGTGCTCTTGGGGAACCTTCCGGTGGGGACGCCCTGGTGTACACCGATAAACTCATCTTT.

Concerning this clone itself: Different DNA sequences within this sample yield the same CDR3. V usage is TRDV1 and J usage is TRDJ1; D could derive from TRDD2 or TRDD3 (8 bases each). Per the germline V gene, CDR1 is TSWWSYY and CDR2 is QGS. V was trimmed by 6 bases and J by 0 bases, leaving 35 bases between them. This CDR3 has 22 residues. CDR3 loop: CALGPVFLPLALGVSYTDKLIF. Written as DNA, the CDR3 is TGTGCTCTTGGTCCCGTCTTCCTACCCTTGGCACTGGGGGTTTCGTACACCGATAAACTCATCTTT.

A remark on this clone: Other nucleotide sequences in the sample specify the same CDR3. This chain links TRDV1 with TRDJ1; maybe TRDD3 (6 bases). The CDR3 is 17 amino acids. V lost 2 bases, J lost 2 bases, and 18 bases lay in between. Germline assignment: CDR1 TSWWSYY and CDR2 QGS. The CDR3 is CALGEGLLRLGTDKLIF. The CDR3 DNA is TGTGCTCTTGGGGAAGGACTCCTGCGACTGGGAACCGATAAACTCATCTTT.

The chain is built from TRDV1 and TRDJ1; 8 nucleotides agree with TRDD3. Germline CDR1 reads TSWWSYY; CDR2 reads QGS. This CDR3 contains 22 residues. The junction had 27 bases not matched to a gene; V was cut back by 5 bases and J by 1 base. Here the CDR3 reads CALGKGPAVVLGALRLTDKLIF. DNA for the CDR3: TGTGCTCTTGGGAAAGGGCCCGCGGTCGTACTGGGGGCCTTGCGCCTCACCGATAAACTCATCTTT.

This chain joins TRDV1 and TRDJ1; the match to TRDD3 covers 7 bases. The CDR3 loop spans 19 amino acids. CDR1 and CDR2 (germline): TSWWSYY, QGS. V was pared by 6 bases and J by 1 base, with 20 bases of the junction left unmatched. The chain's CDR3 is CALGPRLHWGKGPTDKLIF. CDR3 in DNA: TGTGCTCTTGGACCGCGTTTGCACTGGGGTAAGGGGCCCACCGATAAACTCATCTTT.

V usage is TRDV1 and J usage is TRDJ1, with 8 bases identical to TRDD3. The CDR3 is made up of 29 amino acids. Germline V lookup: CDR1 TSWWSYY, CDR2 QGS. V dropped 2 bases and J dropped 0; count of bases not matched to a gene: 44. The CDR3 loop is CALGEKGRKSYSWGTNIQPPLRDTDKLIF. The DNA for the CDR3 is TGTGCTCTTGGGGAAAAGGGGAGAAAGTCCTACAGCTGGGGGACAAATATCCAGCCACCCCTCCGTGACACCGATAAACTCATCTTT.

This clone was found a few times. This sequence joins TRDV1 and TRDJ1; 10 nucleotides line up with TRDD3. This CDR3 is built from 21 residues. J gave up 0 bases and V 1 base, and 17 bases lay outside the gene matches. Germline CDR1 and CDR2: TSWWSYY and QGS. The CDR3 is CALGEPHTYWGIIPYTDKLIF. The CDR3 coding sequence is TGTGCTCTTGGGGAACCTCACACATACTGGGGGATTATACCGTACACCGATAAACTCATCTTT.

Concerning this clone: The same CDR3 can be traced to other DNA sequences in this sample. The chain joins TRDV1 to TRDJ1, with D perhaps matching TRDD3 (6 bases). CDR3 length: 21 residues. The germline V and J ends were trimmed by 0 bases and 2 bases, with 28 bases remaining between them. Germline CDR1 reads TSWWSYY; CDR2 reads QGS. CDR3 loop: CALGELGASLLRWGSTDKLIF. The DNA of the CDR3 is TGTGCTCTTGGGGAACTCGGAGCCTCCCTCCTCCGCTGGGGATCGACCGATAAACTCATCTTT.

This clone has more than one count but fewer than ten. The chain has TRDV1 and TRDJ1; 8 positions match TRDD3. Looked up from germline, CDR1 is TSWWSYY and CDR2 is QGS. There are 18 residues in the CDR3. V gave up 3 bases and J gave up 7 bases; unmatched junction bases: 19. The CDR3 sequence is CALGDRRRLLGGQGKLIF. CDR3 nucleotide sequence: TGTGCTCTTGGGGACCGGCGACGGCTACTGGGGGGCCAGGGTAAACTCATCTTT.

A remark on this clone: Other DNA sequences in the sample encode the same CDR3. This chain links TRDV1 with TRDJ1, with 7 bases fitting TRDD3. From germline, CDR1 is TSWWSYY and CDR2 QGS. The CDR3 sequence is 19 residues long. V trimming: 0 bases; J trimming: 3 bases; junction bases outside the gene matches: 16. The CDR3 loop is CALGELAYWGPKKPDKLIF. The CDR3 DNA follows: TGTGCTCTTGGGGAACTAGCCTACTGGGGTCCCAAGAAGCCCGATAAACTCATCTTT.

The chain links TRDV1 to TRDJ1, with a weak D call TRDD3 (5 bases). CDR3 length: 22 residues. Trimming left V 0 bases short and J 2 bases short, with 31 bases between. Germline loops: CDR1 TSWWSYY, CDR2 QGS. Here the CDR3 DNA reads TGTGCTCTTGGGGAACTAGAAGGGCGAGGACTGGATGGAGTCAAGGGGACCGATAAACTCATCTTT. Its protein product is CALGELEGRGLDGVKGTDKLIF.